The sequence of this TCR beta chain was determined in a study of shared clonotypes between healthy human individuals. Naive CD8 cells, CD45RO-negative and positively selected for CCR7, excluded terminally differentiated effector memory CD45RA+ cells. Every immunoSEQ plate was one replicate of a subset's evenly spread DNA. DNA at about 200 ng, about 30,000 T cell genomes, went into sorted-subset replicate PCRs. Measured with immunoSEQ multiplex PCR; TCRdb has only the in-frame clones, and not every one. The sample includes about 2.2 million clones, about 94% of them seen just once. Study-wide findings and caveats: What rarefaction showed was incomplete sorted-subset sequencing despite large depth. A generally larger estimated richness was seen in naive subsets than in memory subsets.

From germline, CDR1 is SQVTM and CDR2 ANQGSEA. The CDR3 totals 11 residues. Trimming shortened V by 6 bases and J by 4 bases, and 6 bases separated the two germline ends. A word on this clone: Its target is not known. The sample holds other DNA sequences that translate to the same CDR3.

This TCR was sampled from a man between 18 and 35 years old in good health. Some clones in this sample may be carry-over from other donors' samples. The chain employs TRBV29-1 and TRBJ2-2; possibly TRBD2 for D (6 bases). Sequencing input: naive CD8+ T cells from PBMCs. The CDR3 region has the DNA TGCAGCGTGGGGGGCACCGGGGAGCTGTTTTTT. Amino acid sequence: CSVGGTGELFF.